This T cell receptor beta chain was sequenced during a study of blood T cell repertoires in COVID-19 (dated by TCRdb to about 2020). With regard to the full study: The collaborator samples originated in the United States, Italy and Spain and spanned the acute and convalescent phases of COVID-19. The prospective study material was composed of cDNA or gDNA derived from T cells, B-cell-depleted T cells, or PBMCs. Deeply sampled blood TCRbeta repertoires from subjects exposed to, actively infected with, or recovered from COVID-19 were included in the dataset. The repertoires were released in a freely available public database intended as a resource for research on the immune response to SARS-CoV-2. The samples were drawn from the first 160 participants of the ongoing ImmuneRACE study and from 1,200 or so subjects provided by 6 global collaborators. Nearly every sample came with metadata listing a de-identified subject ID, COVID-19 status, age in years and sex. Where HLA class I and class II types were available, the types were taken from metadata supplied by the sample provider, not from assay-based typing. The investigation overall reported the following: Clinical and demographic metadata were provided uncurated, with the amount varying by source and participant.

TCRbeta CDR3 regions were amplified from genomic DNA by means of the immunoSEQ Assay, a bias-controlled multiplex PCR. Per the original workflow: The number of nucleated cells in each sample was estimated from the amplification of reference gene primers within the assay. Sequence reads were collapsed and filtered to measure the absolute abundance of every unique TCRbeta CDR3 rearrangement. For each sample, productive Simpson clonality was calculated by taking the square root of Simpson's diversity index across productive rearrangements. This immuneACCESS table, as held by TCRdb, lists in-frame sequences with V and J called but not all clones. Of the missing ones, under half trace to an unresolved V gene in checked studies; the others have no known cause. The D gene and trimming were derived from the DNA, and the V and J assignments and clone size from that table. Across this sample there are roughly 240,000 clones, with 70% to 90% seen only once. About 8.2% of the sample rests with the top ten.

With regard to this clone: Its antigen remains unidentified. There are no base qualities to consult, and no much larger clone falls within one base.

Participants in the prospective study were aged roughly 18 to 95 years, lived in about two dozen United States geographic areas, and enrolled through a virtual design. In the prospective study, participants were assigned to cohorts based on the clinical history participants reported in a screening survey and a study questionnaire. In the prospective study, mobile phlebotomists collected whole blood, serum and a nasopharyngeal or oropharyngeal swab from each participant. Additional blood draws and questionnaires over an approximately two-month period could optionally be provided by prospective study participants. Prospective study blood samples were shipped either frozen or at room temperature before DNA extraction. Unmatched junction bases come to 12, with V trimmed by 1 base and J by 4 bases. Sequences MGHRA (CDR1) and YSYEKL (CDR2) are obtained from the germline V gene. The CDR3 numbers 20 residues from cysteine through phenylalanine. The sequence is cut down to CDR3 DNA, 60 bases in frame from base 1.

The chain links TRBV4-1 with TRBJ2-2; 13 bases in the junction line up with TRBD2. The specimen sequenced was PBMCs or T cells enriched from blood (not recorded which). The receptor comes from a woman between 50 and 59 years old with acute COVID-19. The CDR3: CASSQVMGTSGVRGTGELFF. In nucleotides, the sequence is TGCGCCAGCAGCCAAGTTATGGGGACTAGCGGGGTAAGGGGCACCGGGGAGCTGTTTTTT.